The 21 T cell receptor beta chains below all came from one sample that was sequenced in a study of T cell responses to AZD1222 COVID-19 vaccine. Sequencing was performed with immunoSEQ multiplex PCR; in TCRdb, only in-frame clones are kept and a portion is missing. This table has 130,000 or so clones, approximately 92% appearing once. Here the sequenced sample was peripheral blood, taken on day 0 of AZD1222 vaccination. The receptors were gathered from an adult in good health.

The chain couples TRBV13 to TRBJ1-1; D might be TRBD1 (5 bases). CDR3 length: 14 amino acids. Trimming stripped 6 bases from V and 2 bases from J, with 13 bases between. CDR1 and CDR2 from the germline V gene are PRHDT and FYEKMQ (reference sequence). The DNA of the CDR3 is TGTGCCAGCAGATGGAGGGGATTAAACACTGAAGCTTTCTTT. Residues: CASRWRGLNTEAFF.

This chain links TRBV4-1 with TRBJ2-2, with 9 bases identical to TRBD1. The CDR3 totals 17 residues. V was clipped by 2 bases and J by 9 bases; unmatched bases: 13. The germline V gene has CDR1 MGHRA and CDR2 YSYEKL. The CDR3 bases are TGCGCCAGCAGCCAAAGGGGGGAGGGACAGGGAAAGAGGGAGCTGTTTTTT. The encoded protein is CASSQRGEGQGKRELFF.

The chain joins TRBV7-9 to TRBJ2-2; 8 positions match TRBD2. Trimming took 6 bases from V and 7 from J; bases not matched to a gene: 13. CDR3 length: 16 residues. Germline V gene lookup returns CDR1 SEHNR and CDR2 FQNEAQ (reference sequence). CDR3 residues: CASSSRASGSFGELFF. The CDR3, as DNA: TGTGCCAGCAGTTCTAGGGCTAGCGGGTCCTTCGGGGAGCTGTTTTTT.

The CDR3 nucleotides are TGTGCCAGCAGTCTGGACAGGTTGGAGGCCATTCAGTACTTC. Translation gives CASSLDRLEAIQYF. The genes are TRBV2 and TRBJ2-4; 7 positions agree with TRBD1. Germline CDR1 reads SNHLY; CDR2 reads FYNNEI. This CDR3 spans 14 amino acids. Trimming at V came to 5 bases and at J to 9 bases, leaving 10 bases not matched to a gene.

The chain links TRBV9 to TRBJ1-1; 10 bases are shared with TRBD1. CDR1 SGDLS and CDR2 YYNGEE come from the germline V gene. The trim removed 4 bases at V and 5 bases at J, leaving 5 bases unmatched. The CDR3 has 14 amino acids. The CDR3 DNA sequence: TGTGCCAGCAGCAATCCGGGACAGGGGACTGAAGCTTTCTTT. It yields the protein CASSNPGQGTEAFF. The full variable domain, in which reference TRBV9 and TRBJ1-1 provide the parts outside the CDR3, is DSGVTQTPKHLITATGQRVTLRCSPRSGDLSVYWYQQSLDQGLQFLIQYYNGEERAKGNILERFSAQQFPDLHSELNLSSLELGDSALYFCASSNPGQGTEAFFGQGTRLTVV.

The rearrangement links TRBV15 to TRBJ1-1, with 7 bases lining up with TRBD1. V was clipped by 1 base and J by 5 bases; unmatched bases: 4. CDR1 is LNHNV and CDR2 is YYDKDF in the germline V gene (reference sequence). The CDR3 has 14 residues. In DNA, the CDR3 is TGTGCCACCAGCAGAGTAGGGGGCGGAACTGAAGCTTTCTTT. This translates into CATSRVGGGTEAFF.

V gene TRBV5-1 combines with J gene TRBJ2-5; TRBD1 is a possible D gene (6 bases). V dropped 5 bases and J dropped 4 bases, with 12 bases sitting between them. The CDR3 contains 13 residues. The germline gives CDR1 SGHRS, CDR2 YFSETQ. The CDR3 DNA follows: TGCGCCAGCAGTCAACAGGGTGCAGAGACCCAGTACTTC. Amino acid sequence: CASSQQGAETQYF.

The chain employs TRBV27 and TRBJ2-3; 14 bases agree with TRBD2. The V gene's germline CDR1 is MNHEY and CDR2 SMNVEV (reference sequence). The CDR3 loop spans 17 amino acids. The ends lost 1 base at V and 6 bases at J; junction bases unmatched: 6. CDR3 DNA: TGTGCCAGCAGTTTATGGGGGACTAGCGGGAGAGTTGATACGCAGTATTTT. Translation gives CASSLWGTSGRVDTQYF.

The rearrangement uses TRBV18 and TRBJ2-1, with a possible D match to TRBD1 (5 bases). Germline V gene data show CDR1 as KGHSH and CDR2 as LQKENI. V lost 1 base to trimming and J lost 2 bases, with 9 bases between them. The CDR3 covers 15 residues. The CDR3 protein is CASSPLRGPYNEQFF. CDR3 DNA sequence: TGTGCCAGCTCACCACTAAGGGGCCCCTACAATGAGCAGTTCTTC.

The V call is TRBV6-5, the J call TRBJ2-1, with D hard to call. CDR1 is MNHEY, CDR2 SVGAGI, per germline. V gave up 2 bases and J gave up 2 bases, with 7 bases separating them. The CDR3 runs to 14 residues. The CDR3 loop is CASSYGVPYNEQFF. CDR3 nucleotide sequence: TGTGCCAGCAGTTACGGCGTACCCTACAATGAGCAGTTCTTC.

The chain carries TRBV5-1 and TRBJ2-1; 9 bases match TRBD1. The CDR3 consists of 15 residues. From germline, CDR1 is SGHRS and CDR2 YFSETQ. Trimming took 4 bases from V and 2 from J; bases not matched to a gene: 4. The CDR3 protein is CASSEGQGPYNEQFF. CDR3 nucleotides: TGCGCCAGCAGCGAGGGACAGGGCCCCTACAATGAGCAGTTCTTC.

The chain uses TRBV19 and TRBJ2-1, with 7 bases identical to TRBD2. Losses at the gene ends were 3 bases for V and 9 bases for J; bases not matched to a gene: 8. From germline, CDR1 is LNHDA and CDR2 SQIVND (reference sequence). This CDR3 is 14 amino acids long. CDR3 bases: TGTGCCAGTAGTATTGGCGGGAGAGGGGTTGAGCAGTTCTTC. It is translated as CASSIGGRGVEQFF.

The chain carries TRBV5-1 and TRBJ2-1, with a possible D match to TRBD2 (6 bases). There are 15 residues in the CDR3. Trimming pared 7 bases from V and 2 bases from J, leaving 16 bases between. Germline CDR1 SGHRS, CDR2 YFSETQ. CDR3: CASAPGLSPYNEQFF. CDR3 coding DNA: TGCGCCAGCGCACCGGGACTTAGTCCCTACAATGAGCAGTTCTTC.

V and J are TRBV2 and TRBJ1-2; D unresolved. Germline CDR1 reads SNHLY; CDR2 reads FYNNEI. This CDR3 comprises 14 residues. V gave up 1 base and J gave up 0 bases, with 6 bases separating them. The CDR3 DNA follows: TGTGCCAGCAGTGAAGGGGTGGCTAACTATGGCTACACCTTC. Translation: CASSEGVANYGYTF.

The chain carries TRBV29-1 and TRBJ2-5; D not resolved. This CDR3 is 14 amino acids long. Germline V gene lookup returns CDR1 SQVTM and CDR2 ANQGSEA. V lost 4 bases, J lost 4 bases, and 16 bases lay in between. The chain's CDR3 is CSVAPARVRETQYF. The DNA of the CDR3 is TGCAGCGTTGCCCCTGCCCGGGTGCGAGAGACCCAGTACTTC.

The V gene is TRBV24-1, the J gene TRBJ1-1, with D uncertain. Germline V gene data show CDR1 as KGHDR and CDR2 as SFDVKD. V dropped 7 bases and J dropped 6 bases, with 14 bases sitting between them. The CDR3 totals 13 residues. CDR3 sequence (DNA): TGTGCCACCAGGGACCCCGGGGTGCCTGAAGCTTTCTTT. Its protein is CATRDPGVPEAFF.

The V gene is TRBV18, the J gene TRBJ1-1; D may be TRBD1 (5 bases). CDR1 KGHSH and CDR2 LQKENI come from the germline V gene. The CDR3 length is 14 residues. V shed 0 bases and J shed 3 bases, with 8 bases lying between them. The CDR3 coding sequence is TGTGCCAGCTCACCACCGACAGTTGACACTGAAGCTTTCTTT. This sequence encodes CASSPPTVDTEAFF.

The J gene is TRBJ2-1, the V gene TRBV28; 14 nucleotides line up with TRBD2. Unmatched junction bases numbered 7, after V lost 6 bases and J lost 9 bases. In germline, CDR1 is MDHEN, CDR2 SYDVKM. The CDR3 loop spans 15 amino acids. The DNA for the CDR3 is TGTGCCAGCAGGCCGGGACTAGCGGGAGTGGGTGAGCAGTTCTTC. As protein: CASRPGLAGVGEQFF.

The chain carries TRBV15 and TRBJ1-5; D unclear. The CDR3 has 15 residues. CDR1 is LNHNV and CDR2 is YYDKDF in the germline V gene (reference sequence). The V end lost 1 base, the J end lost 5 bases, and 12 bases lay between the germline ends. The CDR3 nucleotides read TGTGCCACCAGCAGAGGACGGCGTACGCATCAGCCCCAGCATTTT. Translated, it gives CATSRGRRTHQPQHF.

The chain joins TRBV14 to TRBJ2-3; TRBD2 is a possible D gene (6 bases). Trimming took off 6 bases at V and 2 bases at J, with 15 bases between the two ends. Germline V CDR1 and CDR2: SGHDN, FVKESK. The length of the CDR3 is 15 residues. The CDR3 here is CASSPKEGLTDTQYF. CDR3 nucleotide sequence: TGTGCCAGCAGTCCCAAGGAGGGGCTCACAGATACGCAGTATTTT.

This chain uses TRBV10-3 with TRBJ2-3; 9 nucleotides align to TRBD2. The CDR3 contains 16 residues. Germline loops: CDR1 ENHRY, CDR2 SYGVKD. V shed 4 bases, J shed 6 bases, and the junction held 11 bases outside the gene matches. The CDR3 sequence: CAISAASGTKTDTQYF. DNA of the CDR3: TGTGCCATCAGTGCGGCTAGCGGGACGAAAACGGATACGCAGTATTTT.